A single sample is the source of the 9 T cell receptor beta chains below, sequenced in a study of blood T cells in healthy people across ages (dated by TCRdb to between 2014 and 2017). The library was obtained by 5' RACE. The listed sequencing device is Illumina HiSeq 2500. The second PCR ran for roughly 7 to 12 cycles and used a J-beta primer mix along with a sample-barcoded 5' primer. In TCRdb, the public reads were trimmed at Q25 with fastp and aligned with MiXCR, with productive beta chains retained. For every CDR3 protein sequence, its rows merge into one entry that carries the most common genes and DNA. The sample table lists about 1.5 million distinct CDR3 sequences, approximately 39% of them with a count of one. Of the sample, under 5% falls within the top ten clones. What was sequenced was blood. These receptors all come from a young woman in good health.

This sequence joins TRBV29-1 and TRBJ2-5; D may correspond to TRBD1 or TRBD2 (7 bases each). Germline assignment: CDR1 SQVTM and CDR2 ANQGSEA. The CDR3 runs 13 residues. V was trimmed by 4 bases and J by 6 bases, leaving 15 bases between them. The CDR3 spells CSVGAGGDQTQYF. DNA for the CDR3: TGCAGCGTTGGAGCAGGGGGGGATCAGACCCAGTACTTC.

This clonotype showed up just a few times. The chain joins TRBV27 to TRBJ1-6, with a weak D call TRBD1 (5 bases). This CDR3 is 14 amino acids long. V lost 4 bases, J lost 5 bases, and 9 bases lay in between. Germline V CDR1 and CDR2: MNHEY, SMNVEV (reference sequence). The CDR3 DNA reads as TGTGCCAGCAGTTATCAGGGTAATAATTCACCCCTCCACTTT. Encoded protein: CASSYQGNNSPLHF.

The CDR3 is CASSVLAGGREQFF. The DNA of the CDR3 is TGTGCCAGCAGTGTTCTAGCGGGAGGACGTGAGCAGTTCTTC. The rearrangement uses TRBV27 and TRBJ2-1, with 11 nucleotides matching TRBD2. V gave up 5 bases and J gave up 9 bases; unmatched junction bases: 6. CDR3 length equals 14 residues. Looked up from germline, CDR1 is MNHEY and CDR2 is SMNVEV (reference sequence).

The chain has TRBV25-1 and TRBJ2-7; the match to TRBD1 covers 9 bases. The CDR3 is 16 residues long. V shed 5 bases and J 7 bases; nucleotides not matched to a gene: 15. Germline CDR1 and CDR2: MGHDK and SYGVNS. The CDR3 DNA follows: TGTGCCAGCAGTCGAGGAAGGACAGGGGCCTACAATGAGCAGTACTTC. The encoded protein is CASSRGRTGAYNEQYF.

The gene calls are TRBV20-1 and TRBJ2-5, with 8 bases lining up with TRBD2. CDR1 DFQATT and CDR2 SNEGSKA come from the germline V gene (reference sequence). The junction had 4 bases not matched to a gene; V was cut back by 4 bases and J by 0 bases. The CDR3 loop spans 14 amino acids. CDR3 DNA: TGCAGTGCTATACTAGCGGCTTACCAAGAGACCCAGTACTTC. It translates to CSAILAAYQETQYF.

The chain recombines TRBV27 with TRBJ1-1; D gene uncertain. Germline V CDR1 and CDR2: MNHEY, SMNVEV (reference sequence). The CDR3 has 14 amino acids. The V end lost 6 bases, the J end lost 3 bases, and 14 bases lay between the germline ends. The CDR3 region is CASSLVPVYTEAFF. The CDR3 nucleotides read TGTGCCAGCAGCCTGGTCCCAGTTTACACTGAAGCTTTCTTT.

This clonotype has only a few counts. This chain joins TRBV11-2 and TRBJ2-1; the match to TRBD2 covers 8 bases. Trimming took 2 bases from V and 8 from J; bases not matched to a gene: 8. CDR1 and CDR2 from the germline V gene are SGHAT and FQNNGV. The CDR3 loop spans 15 amino acids. In DNA, the CDR3 is TGTGCCAGCAGCTTAATTAGCGGGGATATGTATGAGCAGTTCTTC. Its protein product is CASSLISGDMYEQFF.

The chain has TRBV27 and TRBJ2-1, with unresolved D. The CDR3 totals 13 residues. The germline V and J ends were trimmed by 0 bases and 9 bases, with 9 bases remaining between them. Germline CDR1 MNHEY, CDR2 SMNVEV (reference sequence). The CDR3 here is CASSLSGSIEQFF. The CDR3, as DNA: TGTGCCAGCAGTTTATCTGGGTCCATTGAGCAGTTCTTC.

The V call is TRBV5-1, the J call TRBJ2-2, with 8 bases that match TRBD1. Germline-derived CDR1 and CDR2 are SGHRS and YFSETQ. The CDR3 sequence is 14 residues long. The J segment lost 7 bases and the V segment lost 4 bases, leaving 6 bases of the junction unmatched. The CDR3 protein is CASSPDRVGGELFF. The CDR3 nucleotides read TGCGCCAGCAGCCCGGACAGGGTTGGCGGGGAGCTGTTTTTT.